These 3 T cell receptor beta chains share one sample of origin, sequenced in a study of CD8 T cells in Susac syndrome. Random hexamers were used to reverse transcribe about 0.5 to 1 ug of RNA. From the immunoSEQ multiplex PCR reads, TCRdb called clonotypes with MiXCR, one entry per CDR3 protein. The sample carries around 130,000 distinct CDR3 sequences, around 96% recorded once. The sample taken for sequencing was CD4+ T cells from PBMCs. The source is a human donor in good health.

V is TRBV28 and J is TRBJ2-7, with 8 bases fitting TRBD2. The CDR3 is made up of 18 amino acids. Trimming removed 3 bases from V and 6 bases from J; junction bases left unmatched: 19. Germline CDR1 reads MDHEN; CDR2 reads SYDVKM. The CDR3 reads CASSFGPGWSGSEIEQYF. CDR3 DNA: TGTGCCAGCAGTTTCGGGCCCGGGTGGAGCGGGAGTGAAATCGAGCAGTACTTC.

The chain is built from TRBV6-1 and TRBJ2-6, with TRBD2 as a possible D gene (5 bases). V was trimmed by 2 bases and J by 17 bases, leaving 22 bases between them. The CDR3 sequence is 15 residues long. CDR1 and CDR2 (germline): MNHNS, SASEGT. The chain's CDR3 is CASSEIVGGSGPLTF. Here the CDR3 DNA reads TGTGCCAGCAGTGAAATAGTAGGAGGTTCAGGACCCTTGACTTTC.

The J gene is TRBJ2-1, the V gene TRBV2; 9 positions match TRBD2. From germline, CDR1 is SNHLY and CDR2 FYNNEI. The CDR3 covers 14 residues. Trimming cost V 6 bases and J 6 bases; bases outside gene matches: 6. The CDR3 spells CASRRPGLANEQFF. The CDR3 region has the DNA TGTGCCAGCAGGAGGCCGGGACTAGCCAATGAGCAGTTCTTC.